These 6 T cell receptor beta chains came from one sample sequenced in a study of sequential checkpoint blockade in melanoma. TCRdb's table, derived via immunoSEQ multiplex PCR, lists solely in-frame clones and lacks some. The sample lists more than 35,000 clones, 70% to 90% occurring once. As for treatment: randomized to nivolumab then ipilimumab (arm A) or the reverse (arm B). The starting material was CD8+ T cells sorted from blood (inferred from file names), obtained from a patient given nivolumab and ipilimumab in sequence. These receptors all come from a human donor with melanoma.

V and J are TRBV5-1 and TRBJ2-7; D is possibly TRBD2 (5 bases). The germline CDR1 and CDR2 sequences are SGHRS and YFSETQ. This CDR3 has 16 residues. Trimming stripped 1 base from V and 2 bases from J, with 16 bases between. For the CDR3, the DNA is TGCGCCAGCAGCTTGTCTGTGGGTCTAGCAACCTACGAGCAGTACTTC. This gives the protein CASSLSVGLATYEQYF.

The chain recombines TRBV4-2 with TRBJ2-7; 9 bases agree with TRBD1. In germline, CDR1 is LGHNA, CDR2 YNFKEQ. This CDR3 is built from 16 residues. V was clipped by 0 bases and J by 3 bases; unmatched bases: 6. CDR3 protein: CASSQDAGTGHYEQYF. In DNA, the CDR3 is TGTGCCAGCAGCCAAGACGCCGGGACAGGGCACTACGAGCAGTACTTC.

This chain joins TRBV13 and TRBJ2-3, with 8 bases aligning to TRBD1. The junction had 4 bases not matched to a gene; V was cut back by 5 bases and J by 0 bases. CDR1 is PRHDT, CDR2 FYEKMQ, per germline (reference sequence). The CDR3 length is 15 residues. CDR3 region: CASSPGGPSTDTQYF. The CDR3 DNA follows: TGTGCCAGCAGCCCAGGGGGCCCAAGCACAGATACGCAGTATTTT.

In nucleotides, the CDR3 is TGTGCCAGTACCTTACAGGGATTTGGTTCACCCCTCCACTTT. It specifies CASTLQGFGSPLHF. This rearrangement joins TRBV19 to TRBJ1-6; D perhaps matches TRBD1 (6 bases). The CDR3 has 14 amino acids. Germline V gene sequence: CDR1 LNHDA, CDR2 SQIVND (reference sequence). V was trimmed by 7 bases and J by 9 bases, leaving 16 bases between them.

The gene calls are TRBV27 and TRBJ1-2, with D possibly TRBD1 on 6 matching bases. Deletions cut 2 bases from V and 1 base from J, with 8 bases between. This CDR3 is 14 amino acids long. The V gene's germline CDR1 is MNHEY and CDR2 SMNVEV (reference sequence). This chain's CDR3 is CASSLDRFNYGYTF. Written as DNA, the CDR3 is TGTGCCAGCAGTTTAGACAGGTTTAACTATGGCTACACCTTC.

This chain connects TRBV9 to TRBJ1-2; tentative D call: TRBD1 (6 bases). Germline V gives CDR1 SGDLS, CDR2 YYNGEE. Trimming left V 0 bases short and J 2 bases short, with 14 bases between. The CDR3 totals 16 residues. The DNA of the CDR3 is TGTGCCAGCAGCGTAGGGGCACAGGGCGGGAACTATGGCTACACCTTC. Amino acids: CASSVGAQGGNYGYTF. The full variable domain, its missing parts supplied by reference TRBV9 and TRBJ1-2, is DSGVTQTPKHLITATGQRVTLRCSPRSGDLSVYWYQQSLDQGLQFLIQYYNGEERAKGNILERFSAQQFPDLHSELNLSSLELGDSALYFCASSVGAQGGNYGYTFGSGTRLTVV.